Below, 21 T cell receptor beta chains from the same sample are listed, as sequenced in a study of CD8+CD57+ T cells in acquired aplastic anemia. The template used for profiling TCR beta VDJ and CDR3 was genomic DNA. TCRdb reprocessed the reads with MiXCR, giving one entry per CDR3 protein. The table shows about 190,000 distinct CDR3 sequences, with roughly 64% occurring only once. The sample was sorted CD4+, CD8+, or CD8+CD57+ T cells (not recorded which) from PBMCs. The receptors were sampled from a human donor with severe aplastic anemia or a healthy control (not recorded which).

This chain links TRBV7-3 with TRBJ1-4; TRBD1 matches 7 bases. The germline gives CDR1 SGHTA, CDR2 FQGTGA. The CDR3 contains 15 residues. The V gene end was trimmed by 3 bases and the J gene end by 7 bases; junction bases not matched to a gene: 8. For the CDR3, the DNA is TGTGCCAGCAGCTTGGCCTCAGGGGGGAGTGAAAAACTGTTTTTT. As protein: CASSLASGGSEKLFF.

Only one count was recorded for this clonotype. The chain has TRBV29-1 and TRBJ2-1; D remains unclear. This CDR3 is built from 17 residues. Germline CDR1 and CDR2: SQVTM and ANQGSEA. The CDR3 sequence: CSATTGEITSSYNEQFF. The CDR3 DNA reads TGCAGTGCTACGACTGGCGAGATAACAAGCTCCTACAATGAGCAGTTCTTC.

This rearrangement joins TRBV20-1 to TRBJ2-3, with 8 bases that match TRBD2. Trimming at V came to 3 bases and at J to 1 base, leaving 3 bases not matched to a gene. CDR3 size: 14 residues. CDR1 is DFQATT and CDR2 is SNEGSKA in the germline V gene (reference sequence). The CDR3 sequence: CSARPSGRTDTQYF. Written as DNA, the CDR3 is TGCAGTGCTAGGCCTAGCGGGCGCACAGATACGCAGTATTTT.

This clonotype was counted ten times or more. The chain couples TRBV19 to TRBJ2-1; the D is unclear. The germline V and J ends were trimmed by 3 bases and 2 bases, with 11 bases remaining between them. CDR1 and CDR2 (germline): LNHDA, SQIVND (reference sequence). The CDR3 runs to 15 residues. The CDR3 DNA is TGTGCCAGTAGTATCTGGGCCGATGCCTACAATGAGCAGTTCTTC. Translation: CASSIWADAYNEQFF.

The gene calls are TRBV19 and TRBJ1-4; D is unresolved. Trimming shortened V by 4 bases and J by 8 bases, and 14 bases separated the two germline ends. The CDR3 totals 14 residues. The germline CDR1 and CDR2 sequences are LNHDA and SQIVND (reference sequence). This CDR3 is CASSTRRYREKLFF. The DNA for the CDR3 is TGTGCCAGTAGTACCCGACGGTACCGGGAAAAACTGTTTTTT.

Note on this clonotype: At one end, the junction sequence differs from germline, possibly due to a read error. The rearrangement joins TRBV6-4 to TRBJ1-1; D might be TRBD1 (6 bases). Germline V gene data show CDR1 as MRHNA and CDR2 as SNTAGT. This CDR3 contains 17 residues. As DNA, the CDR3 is TGTGCCATCAGTGAGTCCTTCAACAGGGCACGGAACACTGAAGCTTTCTTT. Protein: CAISESFNRARNTEAFF.

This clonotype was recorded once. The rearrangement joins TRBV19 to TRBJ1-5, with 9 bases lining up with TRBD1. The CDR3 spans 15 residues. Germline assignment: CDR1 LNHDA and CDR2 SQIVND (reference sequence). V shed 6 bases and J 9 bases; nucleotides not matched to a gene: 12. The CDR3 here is CASRDRGILIPPQHF. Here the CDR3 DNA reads TGTGCCAGTAGGGACAGGGGCATCCTAATTCCGCCCCAGCATTTT.

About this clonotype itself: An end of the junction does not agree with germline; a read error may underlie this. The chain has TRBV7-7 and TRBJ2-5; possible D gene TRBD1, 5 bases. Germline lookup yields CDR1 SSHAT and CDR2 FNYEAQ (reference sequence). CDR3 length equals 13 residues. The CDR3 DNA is TGTGCTAGCAGCTCGGCAGGGCAAGAGACCCAGTACTTC. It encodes CASSSAGQETQYF.

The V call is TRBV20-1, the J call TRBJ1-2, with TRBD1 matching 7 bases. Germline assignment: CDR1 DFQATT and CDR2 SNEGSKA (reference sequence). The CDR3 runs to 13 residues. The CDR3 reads CRAPGQPGYGYTF. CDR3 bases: TGCAGGGCCCCGGGACAGCCAGGCTATGGCTACACCTTC.

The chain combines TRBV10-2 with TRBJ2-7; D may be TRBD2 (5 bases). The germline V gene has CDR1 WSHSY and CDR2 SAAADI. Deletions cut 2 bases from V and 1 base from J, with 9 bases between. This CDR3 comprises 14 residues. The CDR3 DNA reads TGCGCCAGCAGTGAGGCATCGGGGTCCTACGAGCAGTACTTC. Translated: CASSEASGSYEQYF.

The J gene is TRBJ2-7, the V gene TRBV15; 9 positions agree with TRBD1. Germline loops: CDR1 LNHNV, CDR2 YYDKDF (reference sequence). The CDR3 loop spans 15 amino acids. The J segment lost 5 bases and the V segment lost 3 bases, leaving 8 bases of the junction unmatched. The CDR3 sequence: CATSRDRGQGHEQYF. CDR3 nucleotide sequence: TGTGCCACCAGCAGGGATAGGGGACAGGGCCACGAGCAGTACTTC.

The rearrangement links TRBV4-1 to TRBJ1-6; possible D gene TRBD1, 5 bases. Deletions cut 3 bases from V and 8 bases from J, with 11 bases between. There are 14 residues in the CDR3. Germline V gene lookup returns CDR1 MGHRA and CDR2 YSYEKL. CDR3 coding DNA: TGCGCCAGCAGCCACGAGGGGTTTGATTCACCCCTCCACTTT. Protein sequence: CASSHEGFDSPLHF.

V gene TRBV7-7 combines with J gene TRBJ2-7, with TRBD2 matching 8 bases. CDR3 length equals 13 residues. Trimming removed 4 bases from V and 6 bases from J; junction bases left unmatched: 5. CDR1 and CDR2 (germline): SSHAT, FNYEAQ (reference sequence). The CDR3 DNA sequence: TGTGCCAGCAGCTCCCGGGAGGGGGGCGAGCAGTACTTC. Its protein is CASSSREGGEQYF.

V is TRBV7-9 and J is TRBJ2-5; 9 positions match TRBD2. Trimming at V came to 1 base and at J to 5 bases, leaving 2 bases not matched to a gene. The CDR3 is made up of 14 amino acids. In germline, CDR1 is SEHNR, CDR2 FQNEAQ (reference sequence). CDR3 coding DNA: TGTGCCAGCAGCTTAGGTAGCGGGGGTGAGACCCAGTACTTC. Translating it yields CASSLGSGGETQYF.

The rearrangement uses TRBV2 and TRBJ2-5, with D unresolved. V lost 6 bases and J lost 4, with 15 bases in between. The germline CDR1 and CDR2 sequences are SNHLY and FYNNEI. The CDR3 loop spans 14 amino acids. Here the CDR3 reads CASRYSGLVETQYF. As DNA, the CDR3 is TGTGCCAGCAGGTATTCTGGGCTAGTAGAGACCCAGTACTTC.

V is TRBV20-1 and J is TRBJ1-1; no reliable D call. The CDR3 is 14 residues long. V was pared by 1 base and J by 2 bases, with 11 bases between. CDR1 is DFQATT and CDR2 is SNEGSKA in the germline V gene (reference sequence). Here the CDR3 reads CSARALEVNTEAFF. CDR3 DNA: TGCAGTGCTAGAGCCCTGGAGGTCAACACTGAAGCTTTCTTT.

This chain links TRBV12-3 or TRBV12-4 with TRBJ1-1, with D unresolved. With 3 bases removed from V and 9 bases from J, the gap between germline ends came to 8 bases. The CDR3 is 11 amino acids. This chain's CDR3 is CASSFTRQAFF. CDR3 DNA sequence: TGTGCCAGCAGTTTTACTCGGCAAGCTTTCTTT.

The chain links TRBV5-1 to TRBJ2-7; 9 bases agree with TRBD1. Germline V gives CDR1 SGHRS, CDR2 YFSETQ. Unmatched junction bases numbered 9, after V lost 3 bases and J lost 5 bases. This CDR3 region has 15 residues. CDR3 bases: TGCGCCAGCAGCTCAATGGGACAGGGTAGGCACGAGCAGTACTTC. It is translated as CASSSMGQGRHEQYF. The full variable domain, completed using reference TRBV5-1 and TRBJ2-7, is KAGVTQTPRYLIKTRGQQVTLSCSPISGHRSVSWYQQTPGQGLQFLFEYFSETQRNKGNFPGRFSGRQFSNSRSEMNVSTLELGDSALYLCASSSMGQGRHEQYFGPGTRLTVT.

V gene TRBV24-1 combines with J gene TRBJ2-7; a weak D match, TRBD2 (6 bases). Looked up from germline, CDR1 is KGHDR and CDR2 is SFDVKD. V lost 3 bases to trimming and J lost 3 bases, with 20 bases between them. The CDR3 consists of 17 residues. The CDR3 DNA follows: TGTGCCACCAGTGATCCACTCCTTAGGGGAGGCGACTACGAGCAGTACTTC. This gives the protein CATSDPLLRGGDYEQYF.

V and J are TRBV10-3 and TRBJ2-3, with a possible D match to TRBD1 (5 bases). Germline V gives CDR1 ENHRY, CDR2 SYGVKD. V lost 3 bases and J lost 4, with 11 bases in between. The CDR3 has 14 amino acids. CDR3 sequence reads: CAISDGRAADTQYF. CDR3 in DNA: TGTGCCATCAGTGATGGCAGGGCTGCAGATACGCAGTATTTT.

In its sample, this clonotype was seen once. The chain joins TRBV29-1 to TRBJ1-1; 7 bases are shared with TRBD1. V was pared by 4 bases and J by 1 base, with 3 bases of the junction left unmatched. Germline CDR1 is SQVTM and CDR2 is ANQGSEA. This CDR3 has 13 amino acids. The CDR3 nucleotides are TGCAGCGTTGCGACAGGGACGAACACTGAAGCTTTCTTT. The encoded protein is CSVATGTNTEAFF.